The rows below give T cell receptor beta chains drawn from one sample of a study of blood T cell repertoires in COVID-19. Libraries were prepared by immunoSEQ multiplex PCR; TCRdb keeps only in-frame clonotypes and omits some of them. Of 250,000 to 350,000 clones listed, 88% are singletons. Sequenced input: peripheral blood. The receptors stem from a woman aged 25 to 45 with COVID-19, enrolled during active disease. CDR3s include the opening cysteine and the closing phenylalanine or tryptophan. The order of the fields is J gene, D gene, clone size, V gene, CDR3 protein, CDR3 DNA. The D gene is left open where the match is weak. Size is stated for part of the rows, as once, few or many counts, or as a class when the clone is expanded.

j_call: TRBJ2-7
d_call: TRBD2
clone_size: .
v_call: TRBV29-1
cdr3_aa: CSVVEGTSLSEQYF
cdr3_nt: TGCAGCGTTGTTGAGGGGACTAGCTTGTCCGAGCAGTACTTC

j_call: TRBJ2-7
d_call: TRBD2
clone_size: once
v_call: TRBV6-9
cdr3_aa: CASLLAGTQQYF
cdr3_nt: TGTGCCAGCTTACTAGCGGGCACCCAGCAGTACTTC

j_call: TRBJ2-1
d_call: TRBD2
clone_size: .
v_call: TRBV5-1
cdr3_aa: CASSLAGSSYNEQFF
cdr3_nt: TGCGCCAGCAGCCTAGCGGGAAGCTCCTACAATGAGCAGTTCTTC

j_call: TRBJ2-7
d_call: .
clone_size: few
v_call: TRBV5-4
cdr3_aa: CASSFYPNYEQYF
cdr3_nt: TGTGCCAGCAGCTTCTACCCAAACTACGAGCAGTACTTC

j_call: TRBJ2-3
d_call: TRBD2
clone_size: .
v_call: TRBV5-1
cdr3_aa: CASRLMASGRALADTQYF
cdr3_nt: TGCGCCAGCAGACTTATGGCTAGCGGGAGGGCCCTCGCAGATACGCAGTATTTT

j_call: TRBJ1-1
d_call: .
clone_size: .
v_call: TRBV6-6
cdr3_aa: CASSLRGSEAFF
cdr3_nt: TGTGCCAGCAGTCTCCGGGGGAGTGAAGCTTTCTTT

j_call: TRBJ2-7
d_call: TRBD1
clone_size: .
v_call: TRBV11-1
cdr3_aa: CASSLDRGGEQYF
cdr3_nt: TGTGCCAGCAGCTTAGACAGGGGCGGCGAGCAGTACTTC

j_call: TRBJ2-7
d_call: .
clone_size: .
v_call: TRBV27
cdr3_aa: CASSTGRAYEQYF
cdr3_nt: TGTGCCAGCAGTACCGGGAGAGCCTACGAGCAGTACTTC

j_call: TRBJ2-7
d_call: TRBD1
clone_size: .
v_call: TRBV5-3
cdr3_aa: CARSFPGQGAYEQYF
cdr3_nt: TGTGCCAGAAGCTTCCCGGGACAGGGGGCTTACGAGCAGTACTTC

j_call: TRBJ1-6
d_call: TRBD1
clone_size: .
v_call: TRBV9
cdr3_aa: CASSLYGQANSPLHF
cdr3_nt: TGTGCCAGCAGCTTATATGGACAGGCCAATTCACCCCTCCACTTT

j_call: TRBJ2-2
d_call: TRBD2
clone_size: .
v_call: TRBV11-2
cdr3_aa: CASSSGLGSTGELFF
cdr3_nt: TGTGCCAGCAGCTCGGGACTAGGTAGCACCGGGGAGCTGTTTTTT

j_call: TRBJ2-3
d_call: TRBD2
clone_size: once
v_call: TRBV19
cdr3_aa: CASSALAGEGTDTQYF
cdr3_nt: TGTGCCAGTAGTGCACTAGCGGGAGAGGGGACAGATACGCAGTATTTT

j_call: TRBJ2-1
d_call: .
clone_size: .
v_call: TRBV5-1
cdr3_aa: CASTLLGDEQFF
cdr3_nt: TGCGCCAGCACCCTGCTCGGAGATGAGCAGTTCTTC

j_call: TRBJ2-5
d_call: TRBD1
clone_size: .
v_call: TRBV18
cdr3_aa: CASSPRQGLETQYF
cdr3_nt: TGTGCCAGCTCACCACGACAGGGTCTGGAGACCCAGTACTTC

j_call: TRBJ1-1
d_call: .
clone_size: .
v_call: TRBV11-2
cdr3_aa: CASSRMGSPYEHTEAFF
cdr3_nt: TGTGCCAGCAGCCGAATGGGCAGTCCTTATGAACATACTGAAGCTTTCTTT

j_call: TRBJ2-4
d_call: TRBD2
clone_size: .
v_call: TRBV19
cdr3_aa: CASSIPLAGEAKNIQYF
cdr3_nt: TGTGCCAGTAGTATCCCACTAGCGGGAGAAGCCAAAAACATTCAGTACTTC

j_call: TRBJ2-3
d_call: .
clone_size: once
v_call: TRBV5-4
cdr3_aa: CASTPGSTDTQYF
cdr3_nt: TGTGCCAGCACCCCCGGGAGCACAGATACGCAGTATTTT

j_call: TRBJ1-5
d_call: .
clone_size: .
v_call: TRBV6-1
cdr3_aa: CASSEIRDTALWGNQPQHF
cdr3_nt: TGTGCCAGCAGTGAGATCCGGGACACGGCCCTTTGGGGCAATCAGCCCCAGCATTTT

j_call: TRBJ2-5
d_call: TRBD1
clone_size: .
v_call: TRBV7-9
cdr3_aa: CASSRIGQGAQETQYF
cdr3_nt: TGTGCCAGCAGCCGCATCGGACAGGGGGCCCAAGAGACCCAGTACTTC

j_call: TRBJ2-3
d_call: TRBD2
clone_size: .
v_call: TRBV4-3
cdr3_aa: CASSQGSGLYTDTQYF
cdr3_nt: TGCGCCAGCAGCCAAGGATCGGGACTATACACAGATACGCAGTATTTT

j_call: TRBJ2-1
d_call: TRBD2
clone_size: .
v_call: TRBV6-6
cdr3_aa: CASSSSRLAVYNEQFF
cdr3_nt: TGTGCCAGCAGTTCTTCTAGACTAGCAGTGTACAATGAGCAGTTCTTC

j_call: TRBJ1-3
d_call: TRBD1
clone_size: .
v_call: TRBV11-2
cdr3_aa: CASSQWDRRGNTIYF
cdr3_nt: TGTGCCAGCAGCCAATGGGACAGGAGGGGAAACACCATATATTTT

j_call: TRBJ2-5
d_call: TRBD2
clone_size: .
v_call: TRBV14
cdr3_aa: CASSQVLAGIETQYF
cdr3_nt: TGTGCCAGCAGCCAGGTTCTAGCGGGGATAGAGACCCAGTACTTC

j_call: TRBJ2-7
d_call: .
clone_size: .
v_call: TRBV9
cdr3_aa: CASSDLQTSKSYEQYF
cdr3_nt: TGTGCCAGCAGCGACCTGCAGACTAGTAAGTCCTACGAGCAGTACTTC

j_call: TRBJ1-1
d_call: .
clone_size: .
v_call: TRBV28
cdr3_aa: CAHAGLTTEAFF
cdr3_nt: TGTGCTCACGCGGGCCTAACTACTGAAGCTTTCTTT

j_call: TRBJ1-1
d_call: TRBD1
clone_size: .
v_call: TRBV3-1/TRBV3-2
cdr3_aa: CASSPGQMNTEAFF
cdr3_nt: TGTGCCAGCAGCCCGGGACAGATGAACACTGAAGCTTTCTTT

j_call: TRBJ1-3
d_call: .
clone_size: .
v_call: TRBV28
cdr3_aa: CASSRRSSGNTIYF
cdr3_nt: TGTGCCAGCAGCCGGCGGAGCTCTGGAAACACCATATATTTT

j_call: TRBJ2-3
d_call: .
clone_size: .
v_call: TRBV2
cdr3_aa: CASGGSTDTQYF
cdr3_nt: TGTGCCAGCGGAGGGAGCACAGATACGCAGTATTTT